The present T cell receptor (beta chain) was sequenced within a study of cytomegalovirus exposure and HLA in healthy donors. This clone has only a few counts. No antigen is known for it. V shed 0 bases, J shed 5 bases, and the junction held 6 bases outside the gene matches. CDR3 size: 16 residues. Germline V gives CDR1 MNHEY, CDR2 SVGAGI. In the PCR, 60 Vbeta and 13 Jbeta primers were used. Using immunoSEQ multiplex PCR, the repertoire was profiled, and TCRdb retains in-frame clones only, with some absent. The sample lists approximately 170,000 clones, approximately 80% occurring once. Findings and caveats of the study: For most subjects, TCR beta sequences were reported to predict HLA-A and HLA-B alleles with accuracy. Researchers reported from a later analysis that most CMV-associated TCR beta chains appeared HLA-restricted.

This rearrangement joins TRBV6-5 to TRBJ1-4, with TRBD1 matching over 7 bases. The source is a male donor in good health and CMV-seronegative. Sequenced: PBMCs. This CDR3 reads CASSYSIGTANEKLFF. The CDR3, as DNA: TGTGCCAGCAGTTACTCGATCGGGACAGCCAATGAAAAACTGTTTTTT.